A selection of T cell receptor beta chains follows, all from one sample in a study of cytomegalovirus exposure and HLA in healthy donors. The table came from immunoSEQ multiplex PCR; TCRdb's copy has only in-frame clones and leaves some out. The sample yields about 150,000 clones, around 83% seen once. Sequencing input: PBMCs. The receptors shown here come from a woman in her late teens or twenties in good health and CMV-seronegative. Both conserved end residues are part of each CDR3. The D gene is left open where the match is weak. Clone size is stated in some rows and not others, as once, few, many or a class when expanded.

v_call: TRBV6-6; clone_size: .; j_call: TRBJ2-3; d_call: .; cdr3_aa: CASSYSSADTQYF; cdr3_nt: TGTGCCAGCAGTTACTCCAGTGCCGATACGCAGTATTTT
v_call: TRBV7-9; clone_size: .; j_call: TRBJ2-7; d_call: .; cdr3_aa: CASSLDGGIAQYF; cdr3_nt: TGTGCCAGCAGCTTAGACGGAGGGATCGCCCAGTACTTC
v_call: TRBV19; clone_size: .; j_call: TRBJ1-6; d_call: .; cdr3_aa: CASSLLGANSPLHF; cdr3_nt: TGTGCCAGTAGTCTCCTGGGGGCCAATTCACCCCTCCACTTT
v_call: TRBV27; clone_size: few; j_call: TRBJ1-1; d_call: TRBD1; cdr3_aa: CASSFKGGVLGKEAFF; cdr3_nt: TGTGCCAGCAGTTTCAAAGGGGGCGTGCTAGGGAAAGAAGCTTTCTTT
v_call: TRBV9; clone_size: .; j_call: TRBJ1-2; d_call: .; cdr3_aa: CASSSHLVRQANYGYTF; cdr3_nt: TGTGCCAGCAGCTCTCATCTAGTACGACAGGCGAACTATGGCTACACCTTC
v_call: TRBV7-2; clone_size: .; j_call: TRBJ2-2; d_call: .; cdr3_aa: CASSPRGNRDAGELFF; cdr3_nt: TGTGCCAGCAGCCCCAGGGGAAACAGGGACGCCGGGGAGCTGTTTTTT
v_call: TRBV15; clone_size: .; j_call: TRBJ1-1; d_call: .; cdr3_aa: CATSRETGGEAFF; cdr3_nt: TGTGCCACCAGCAGAGAGACAGGCGGGGAAGCTTTCTTT
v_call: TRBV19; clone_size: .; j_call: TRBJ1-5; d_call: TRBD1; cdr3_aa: CASSVQDRGVGQPQHF; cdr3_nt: TGTGCCAGTAGTGTCCAGGACAGGGGGGTCGGTCAGCCCCAGCATTTT
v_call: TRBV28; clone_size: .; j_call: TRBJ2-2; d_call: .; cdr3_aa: CASSHRNTGELFF; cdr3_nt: TGTGCCAGCAGTCACAGGAACACCGGGGAGCTGTTTTTT
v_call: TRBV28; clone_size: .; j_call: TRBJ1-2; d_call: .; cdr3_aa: CASSSNYGYTF; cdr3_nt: TGTGCCAGCTCGTCTAACTATGGCTACACCTTC
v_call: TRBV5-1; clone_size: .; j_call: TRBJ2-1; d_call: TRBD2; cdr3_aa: CASSFFLAGGPKEQFF; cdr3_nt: TGCGCCAGCAGCTTTTTCTTAGCGGGAGGGCCGAAGGAGCAGTTCTTC
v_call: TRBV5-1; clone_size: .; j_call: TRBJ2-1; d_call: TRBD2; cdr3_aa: CASSWTSGGADEQFF; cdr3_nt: TGCGCCAGCAGTTGGACTAGCGGGGGGGCAGATGAGCAGTTCTTC
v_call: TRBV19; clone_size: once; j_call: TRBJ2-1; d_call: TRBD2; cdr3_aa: CASSMGMVRTSGRGGYNEQFF; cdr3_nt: TGTGCCAGTAGTATGGGAATGGTGAGGACTAGCGGGAGGGGGGGGTACAATGAGCAGTTCTTC
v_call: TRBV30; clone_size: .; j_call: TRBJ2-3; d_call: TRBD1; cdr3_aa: CAWSVGQGLDTQYF; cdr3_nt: TGTGCCTGGAGTGTAGGACAGGGATTAGATACGCAGTATTTT
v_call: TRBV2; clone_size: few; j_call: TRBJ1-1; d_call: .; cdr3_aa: CASSQAGEAFF; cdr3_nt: TGTGCCAGCAGCCAAGCCGGGGAAGCTTTCTTT
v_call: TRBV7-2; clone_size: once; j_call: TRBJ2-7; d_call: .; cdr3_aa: CASSLAFDSYEQYF; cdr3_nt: TGTGCCAGCAGCTTAGCCTTCGACAGCTACGAGCAGTACTTC
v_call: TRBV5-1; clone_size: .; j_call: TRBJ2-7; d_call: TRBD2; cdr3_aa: CASRETSGRTYEQYF; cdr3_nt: TGCGCCAGCAGGGAGACTAGCGGGCGTACCTACGAGCAGTACTTC
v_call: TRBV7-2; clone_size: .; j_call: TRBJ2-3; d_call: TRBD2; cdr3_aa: CASSLTSGSSDTQYF; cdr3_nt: TGTGCCAGCAGCCTAACTAGCGGGAGCTCAGATACGCAGTATTTT
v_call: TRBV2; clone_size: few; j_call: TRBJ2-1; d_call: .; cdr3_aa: CASRTARLQLYNEQFF; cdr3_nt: TGTGCCAGCAGGACCGCCCGACTCCAACTTTACAATGAGCAGTTCTTC
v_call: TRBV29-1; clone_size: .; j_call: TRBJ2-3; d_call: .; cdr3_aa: CSVDEGADTQYF; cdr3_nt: TGCAGCGTTGACGAGGGTGCAGATACGCAGTATTTT
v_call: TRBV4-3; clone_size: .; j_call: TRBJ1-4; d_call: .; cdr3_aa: CASSQDLLGFDEKLFF; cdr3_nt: TGCGCCAGCAGCCAAGATCTTTTGGGCTTTGATGAAAAACTGTTTTTT